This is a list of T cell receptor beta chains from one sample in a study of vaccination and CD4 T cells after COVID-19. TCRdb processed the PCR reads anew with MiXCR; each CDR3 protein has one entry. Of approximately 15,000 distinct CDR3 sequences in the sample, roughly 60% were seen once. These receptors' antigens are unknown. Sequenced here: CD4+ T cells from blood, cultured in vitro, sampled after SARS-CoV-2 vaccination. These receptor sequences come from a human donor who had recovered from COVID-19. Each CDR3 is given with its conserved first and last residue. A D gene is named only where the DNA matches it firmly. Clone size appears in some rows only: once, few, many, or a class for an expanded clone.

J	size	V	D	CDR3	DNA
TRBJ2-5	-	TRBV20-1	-	CSAIGGETQYF	TGCAGTGCTATAGGGGGAGAGACCCAGTACTTC
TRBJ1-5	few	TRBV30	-	CAWSADSNQPQHF	TGTGCCTGGAGTGCGGACAGCAATCAGCCCCAGCATTTT
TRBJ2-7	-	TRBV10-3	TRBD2	CAISVRGSSYEQYF	TGTGCCATCAGTGTCCGCGGGAGTTCCTACGAGCAGTACTTC
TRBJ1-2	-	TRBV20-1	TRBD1	CSASTGVNYGYTF	TGCAGTGCTTCGACAGGGGTAAACTATGGCTACACCTTC
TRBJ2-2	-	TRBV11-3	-	CASSLTGNIGELFF	TGTGCCAGCAGCTTAACAGGAAACATCGGGGAGCTGTTTTTT
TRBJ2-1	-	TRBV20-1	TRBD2	CSAPGLAGWEQFF	TGCAGTGCCCCGGGACTAGCGGGGTGGGAGCAGTTCTTC
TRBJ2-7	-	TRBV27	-	CASSLRAGTYEQYF	TGTGCCAGCAGTTTAAGGGCAGGAACCTACGAGCAGTACTTC
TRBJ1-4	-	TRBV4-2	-	CASSTGATTNEKLFF	TGTGCCAGCAGCACCGGGGCCACAACTAATGAAAAACTGTTTTTT
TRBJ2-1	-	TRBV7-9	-	CASSLDNQGGNEQFF	TGTGCCAGCAGCTTAGATAACCAGGGGGGAAATGAGCAGTTCTTC
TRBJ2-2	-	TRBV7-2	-	CASSLRQANTGELFF	TGTGCCAGCAGCTTAAGACAGGCGAACACCGGGGAGCTGTTTTTT
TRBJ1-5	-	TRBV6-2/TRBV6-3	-	CASSGQGRVQPQHF	TGTGCCAGCAGTGGGCAGGGCAGGGTGCAGCCCCAGCATTTT
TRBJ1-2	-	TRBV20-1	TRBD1	CSARRDRGQHGYTF	TGCAGTGCTAGAAGGGACAGGGGGCAACATGGCTACACCTTC
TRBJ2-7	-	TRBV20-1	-	CSAKGGGDEQYF	TGCAGTGCCAAGGGGGGTGGTGACGAGCAGTACTTC
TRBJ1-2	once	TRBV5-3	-	CASSLVQINYGYTF	TGTGCCAGCAGCTTGGTACAGATTAACTATGGCTACACCTTC
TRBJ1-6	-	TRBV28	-	CASSLGGQNSPLHF	TGTGCCAGCAGTTTAGGGGGCCAGAATTCACCCCTCCACTTT
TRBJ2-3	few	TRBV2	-	CASCYTDTQYF	TGTGCCAGCTGTTACACAGATACGCAGTATTTT
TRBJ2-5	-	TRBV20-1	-	CSASRSEGIQETQYF	TGCAGTGCTAGTCGTAGCGAGGGCATACAAGAGACCCAGTACTTC
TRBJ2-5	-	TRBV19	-	CASSMGTSPETQYF	TGTGCCAGTAGTATGGGTACTAGCCCAGAGACCCAGTACTTC
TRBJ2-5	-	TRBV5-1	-	CASSLEVAETQYF	TGCGCCAGCAGCCTGGAGGTCGCTGAGACCCAGTACTTC
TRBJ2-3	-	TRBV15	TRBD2	CATSRDSGRPTDTQYF	TGTGCCACCAGCAGAGATAGCGGGAGGCCGACAGATACGCAGTATTTT
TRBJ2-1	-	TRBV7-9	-	CASSLWGAEQFF	TGTGCCAGCAGCTTATGGGGGGCTGAGCAGTTCTTC
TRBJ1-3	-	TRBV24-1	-	CATSDLGGTIYF	TGTGCCACCAGTGATTTGGGGGGCACCATATATTTT
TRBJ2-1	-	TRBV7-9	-	CASSSLPGHNNEQFF	TGTGCCAGCAGCTCACTACCGGGCCACAACAATGAGCAGTTCTTC
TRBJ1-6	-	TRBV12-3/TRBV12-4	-	CASSLRSSPLHF	TGTGCCAGCAGTTTGAGGTCTTCACCCCTCCACTTT
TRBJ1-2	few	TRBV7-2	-	CASSLSSGGGYGYTF	TGTGCCAGCAGCTTATCATCAGGTGGCGGCTATGGCTACACCTTC
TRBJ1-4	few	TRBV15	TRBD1	CATSGRTGNEKLFF	TGTGCCACCAGCGGACGGACAGGGAATGAAAAACTGTTTTTT
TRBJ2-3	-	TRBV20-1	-	CSARDFGRGRTDTQYF	TGCAGTGCTAGAGATTTTGGGCGGGGACGCACAGATACGCAGTATTTT
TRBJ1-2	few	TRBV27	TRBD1	CASRETGGIGYTF	TGTGCCAGCAGGGAGACAGGGGGGATTGGCTACACCTTC
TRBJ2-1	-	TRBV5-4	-	CASSLGEAGPYNEQFF	TGTGCCAGCAGCTTGGGGGAGGCGGGCCCCTACAATGAGCAGTTCTTC
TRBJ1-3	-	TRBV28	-	CASSLLGGGNTIYF	TGTGCCAGCAGTTTACTAGGGGGAGGAAACACCATATATTTT
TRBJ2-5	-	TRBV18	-	CASSRWDTRETQYF	TGTGCCAGCTCACGCTGGGACACCAGGGAGACCCAGTACTTC
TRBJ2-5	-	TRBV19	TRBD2	CASSYGTSGSIETQYF	TGTGCCAGTAGTTACGGGACTAGCGGGAGTATTGAGACCCAGTACTTC
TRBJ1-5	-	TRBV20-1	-	CSAREDPGGGQPQHF	TGCAGTGCTAGAGAAGACCCGGGGGGAGGTCAGCCCCAGCATTTT
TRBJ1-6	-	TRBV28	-	CASSFPRKNSPLHF	TGTGCCAGCAGTTTTCCCAGGAAGAATTCACCCCTCCACTTT
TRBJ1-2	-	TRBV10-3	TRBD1	CATTTSGGAEMRGYTF	TGTGCCACGACCACGTCAGGGGGCGCGGAGATGAGGGGCTACACCTTC
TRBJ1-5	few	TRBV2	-	CASSELASNQPQHF	TGTGCCAGCAGTGAACTAGCTAGCAATCAGCCCCAGCATTTT
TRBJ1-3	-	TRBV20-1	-	CSASWPDRGNTIYF	TGCAGTGCTAGCTGGCCAGACCGTGGAAACACCATATATTTT
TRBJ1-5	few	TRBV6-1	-	CASSEQGDSNQPQHF	TGTGCCAGCAGTGAGCAGGGAGATAGCAATCAGCCCCAGCATTTT
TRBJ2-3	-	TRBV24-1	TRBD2	CATRASGNTQYF	TGTGCCACCAGGGCTAGCGGGAATACGCAGTATTTT
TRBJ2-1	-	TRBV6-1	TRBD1	CASSQDRGHDNEQFF	TGTGCCAGCAGTCAGGACAGGGGGCACGACAATGAGCAGTTCTTC
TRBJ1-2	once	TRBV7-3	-	CASSLGGLDGYTF	TGTGCCAGCAGCTTGGGAGGGTTAGATGGCTACACCTTC
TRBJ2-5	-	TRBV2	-	CASSEGVRDWETQYF	TGTGCCAGCAGTGAAGGGGTACGGGATTGGGAGACCCAGTACTTC
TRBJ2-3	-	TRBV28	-	CASSTPEPNTQYF	TGTGCCAGCTCAACCCCGGAACCCAATACGCAGTATTTT
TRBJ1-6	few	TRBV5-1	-	CASSLERGSHSPLHF	TGCGCCAGCAGCTTGGAGAGGGGTTCCCATTCACCCCTCCACTTT
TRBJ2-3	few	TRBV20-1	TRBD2	CSAKGLAGTDTQYF	TGCAGTGCTAAGGGACTAGCGGGCACAGATACGCAGTATTTT
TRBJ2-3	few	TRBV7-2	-	CATMSARTDTQYF	TGTGCCACAATGTCGGCTCGCACAGATACGCAGTATTTT
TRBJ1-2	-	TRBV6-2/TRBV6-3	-	CASRPYRAPSYGYTF	TGTGCCAGCAGGCCATACAGAGCCCCTTCCTATGGCTACACCTTC
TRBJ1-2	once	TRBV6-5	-	CASSSLMGSISGYTF	TGTGCCAGCAGTTCCCTGATGGGTTCGATATCGGGCTACACCTTC
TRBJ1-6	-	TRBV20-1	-	CSASRGLGNSPLHF	TGCAGTGCTAGTCGAGGTCTGGGAAATTCACCCCTCCACTTT
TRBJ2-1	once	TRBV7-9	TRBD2	CASSPPFMTSGTYNEQFF	TGTGCCAGCAGCCCACCGTTTATGACTAGCGGGACTTACAATGAGCAGTTCTTC
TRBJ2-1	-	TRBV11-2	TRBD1	CASSYLQGSSSYNEQFF	TGTGCCAGCAGCTATTTACAGGGGTCTTCTTCCTACAATGAGCAGTTCTTC